These 28 T cell receptor beta chains originate from one sample sequenced in a study of high-grade serous ovarian cancer treatment subgroups. The tumor samples were collected prior to definitive surgery or chemotherapy. Repertoires were generated with immunoSEQ multiplex PCR, while TCRdb's copy carries only in-frame clones and drops some. The sample consists of 7,000 or so clones, over 60% of them appearing once. Sequenced material: tumor tissue. Source of these receptors: a human donor with high-grade serous ovarian cancer.

V and J are TRBV11-2 and TRBJ1-1; D is undetermined. V was pared by 2 bases and J by 11 bases, with 15 bases between. The CDR3 consists of 13 residues. Germline lookup yields CDR1 SGHAT and CDR2 FQNNGV. CDR3 in DNA: TGTGCCAGCAGCTTATCCCTTGGGAAGGCCGCTTTCTTT. This sequence encodes CASSLSLGKAAFF.

This chain joins TRBV27 and TRBJ2-7; 11 bases fit TRBD1. CDR3 length: 16 residues. Per germline, CDR1 MNHEY and CDR2 SMNVEV (reference sequence). Trimming at V came to 6 bases and at J to 4 bases, leaving 11 bases not matched to a gene. CDR3: CASRWAPGQGVYEQYF. CDR3 nucleotide sequence: TGTGCCAGCAGATGGGCTCCGGGACAGGGGGTGTACGAGCAGTACTTC.

The chain links TRBV6-6 to TRBJ1-5; D perhaps matches TRBD1 (5 bases). Deletions cut 6 bases from V and 6 bases from J, with 21 bases between. Germline-derived CDR1 and CDR2 are MNHNY and SVGAGI (reference sequence). This CDR3 has 16 residues. The CDR3 DNA sequence: TGTGCCAGCAGGATCGGGACCGAAACCCCATTTCAGCCCCAGCATTTT. Translating it yields CASRIGTETPFQPQHF.

V is TRBV5-1 and J is TRBJ2-7, with 10 bases aligning to TRBD1. The CDR3 sequence is 15 residues long. From germline, CDR1 is SGHRS and CDR2 YFSETQ. Unmatched junction bases numbered 9, after V lost 4 bases and J lost 5 bases. For the CDR3, the DNA is TGCGCCAGCAGCGTATTGGGACAGGGGATCGACGAGCAGTACTTC. Translated, it gives CASSVLGQGIDEQYF.

The V and J genes are TRBV30 and TRBJ1-1; D ambiguous. The V end lost 4 bases, the J end lost 11 bases, and 17 bases lay between the germline ends. The CDR3 has 12 amino acids. Germline V gene data show CDR1 as GTSNPN and CDR2 as SVGIG (reference sequence). The CDR3 sequence: CAWIPERRWAFF. In DNA, the CDR3 is TGTGCCTGGATCCCGGAACGAAGATGGGCTTTCTTT.

J is TRBJ2-2 and V is TRBV10-3; D is unresolved. Trimming shortened V by 5 bases and J by 4 bases, and 2 bases separated the two germline ends. The CDR3 is made up of 11 amino acids. Germline V lookup: CDR1 ENHRY, CDR2 SYGVKD. The CDR3 sequence: CAISSTGELFF. The CDR3 DNA follows: TGTGCCATCAGTTCCACCGGGGAGCTGTTTTTT.

The V and J genes are TRBV4-1 and TRBJ2-7; D possibly corresponds to TRBD1 (6 bases). The CDR3 contains 16 residues. Trimming cost V 1 base and J 0 bases, with 13 bases left between them. Germline loops: CDR1 MGHRA, CDR2 YSYEKL. CDR3 DNA: TGCGCCAGCAGCCAAGGGGCGGCAGGGGTCTCCTACGAGCAGTACTTC. Translation gives CASSQGAAGVSYEQYF.

This clone has just a few counts. The chain recombines TRBV19 with TRBJ1-1, with 7 bases aligning to TRBD1. V gave up 7 bases and J gave up 1 base; unmatched junction bases: 6. The germline CDR1 and CDR2 sequences are LNHDA and SQIVND (reference sequence). There are 14 residues in the CDR3. CDR3 in amino acids: CASIETGRNTEAFF. DNA for the CDR3: TGTGCCAGTATCGAGACAGGGAGGAACACTGAAGCTTTCTTT.

V is TRBV18 and J is TRBJ2-1; D assignment may be TRBD1 or TRBD2 (6 bases each). V was shortened by 4 bases and J by 0 bases, with 10 bases between the two germline ends. The length of the CDR3 is 15 residues. Germline CDR1 reads KGHSH; CDR2 reads LQKENI. This chain's CDR3 is CASSHREDSYNEQFF. The CDR3 DNA reads as TGTGCCAGCTCACACAGGGAGGACTCCTACAATGAGCAGTTCTTC.

This clone was observed once. The genes are TRBV5-5 and TRBJ1-4, with 7 bases matching TRBD1. Trimming took 0 bases from V and 8 from J; bases not matched to a gene: 4. Germline CDR1 reads SGHKS; CDR2 reads YYEKEE (reference sequence). CDR3 length equals 14 residues. The CDR3 protein is CASSLDRGGEKLFF. The CDR3 nucleotides are TGTGCCAGCAGCTTGGACAGGGGAGGCGAAAAACTGTTTTTT.

The V call is TRBV5-1, the J call TRBJ1-4, with 8 bases identical to TRBD1. CDR1 is SGHRS, CDR2 YFSETQ, per germline. V lost 6 bases, J lost 7 bases, and 8 bases stayed unmatched. The CDR3 consists of 14 residues. CDR3 DNA sequence: TGCGCCAGCAACGCAGGGGGCGCAATTGAAAAACTGTTTTTT. It is translated as CASNAGGAIEKLFF.

This chain joins TRBV7-2 and TRBJ2-2; 9 bases line up with TRBD2. J lost 4 bases, V lost 0 bases, and 6 bases had no gene match. This CDR3 comprises 17 residues. Looked up from germline, CDR1 is SGHTA and CDR2 is FQGNSA. The CDR3 DNA sequence: TGTGCCAGCAGCTTAGCGGCGGGGGGGCCCCCCACCGGGGAGCTGTTTTTT. Its protein is CASSLAAGGPPTGELFF.

The chain uses TRBV6-5 and TRBJ2-7, with D unclear. The V and J ends lost 6 bases and 6 bases respectively, with 18 bases between them. Germline V gene sequence: CDR1 MNHEY, CDR2 SVGAGI. The CDR3 runs to 14 residues. The CDR3: CASRNGNTMSEQYF. CDR3 DNA: TGTGCCAGCAGAAACGGAAACACAATGTCCGAGCAGTACTTC.

The V call is TRBV21-1, the J call TRBJ1-5. TRBV21-1 is deemed a pseudogene. The CDR3 is 16 residues long. The CDR3 region has the DNA TGTGCCAGCACCCCGGATGGGGGGGGTGGCAATCAGCCCCAGCATTTT. Its protein is CASTPDGGGGNQPQHF.

The genes are TRBV11-1 and TRBJ2-7; 9 bases line up with TRBD1. CDR3 length: 14 residues. V was pared by 3 bases and J by 4 bases, with 4 bases of the junction left unmatched. The germline CDR1 and CDR2 sequences are SGHAT and FQDESV (reference sequence). CDR3 sequence reads: CASSFRDRAYEQYF. The DNA of the CDR3 is TGTGCCAGCAGCTTCCGGGACAGGGCGTACGAGCAGTACTTC.

This clone was observed a handful of times. The V and J genes are TRBV19 and TRBJ1-1; a possible D gene is TRBD1 (5 bases). From germline, CDR1 is LNHDA and CDR2 SQIVND (reference sequence). CDR3 length: 13 amino acids. V shed 6 bases and J shed 3 bases, with 11 bases lying between them. In nucleotides, the CDR3 is TGTGCCAGTAGCGCCGGGGGGTACACTGAAGCTTTCTTT. Translating gives CASSAGGYTEAFF.

The chain joins TRBV6-5 to TRBJ2-2, with D maybe TRBD1 (6 bases). V lost 4 bases and J 4 bases, leaving 13 bases between the germline ends. The length of the CDR3 is 15 residues. Germline V gene sequence: CDR1 MNHEY, CDR2 SVGAGI. CDR3 amino acids: CASSWGGRGTGELFF. The CDR3 DNA follows: TGTGCCAGCAGTTGGGGTGGCAGGGGCACCGGGGAGCTGTTTTTT.

This chain connects TRBV5-1 to TRBJ2-5, with 10 bases matching TRBD1. Germline V gives CDR1 SGHRS, CDR2 YFSETQ. The CDR3 runs 16 residues. J lost 5 bases, V lost 0 bases, and 7 bases had no gene match. The CDR3 here is CASSLADRGTGETQYF. DNA of the CDR3: TGCGCCAGCAGCTTGGCGGACAGGGGGACGGGGGAGACCCAGTACTTC.

V is TRBV7-2 and J is TRBJ1-1; D call uncertain. Germline lookup yields CDR1 SGHTA and CDR2 FQGNSA. V dropped 6 bases and J dropped 5 bases, with 16 bases sitting between them. The CDR3 spans 14 residues. This chain's CDR3 is CASSIEIQRTEAFF. The CDR3 DNA reads TGTGCCAGCAGTATTGAGATTCAGAGGACTGAAGCTTTCTTT. Variable domain in full (rest from reference TRBV7-2 and TRBJ1-1): GAGVSQSPSNKVTEKGKDVELRCDPISGHTALYWYRQSLGQGLEFLIYFQGNSAPDKSGLPSDRFSAERTGGSVSTLTIQRTQQEDSAVYLCASSIEIQRTEAFFGQGTRLTVV.

The chain recombines TRBV11-2 with TRBJ1-6; possible D gene TRBD1, 6 bases. The ends were cut back, 1 base at V and 7 bases at J, with 8 bases in the middle. Germline V gene lookup returns CDR1 SGHAT and CDR2 FQNNGV. The CDR3 runs 14 residues. The CDR3 sequence is CASSLGTVNSPLHF. Here the CDR3 DNA reads TGTGCCAGCAGCTTAGGGACAGTAAATTCACCCCTCCACTTT.

The rearrangement uses TRBV5-1 and TRBJ2-1; no definite D call. The CDR3 has 19 residues. Germline V gives CDR1 SGHRS, CDR2 YFSETQ. The V end was cut by 1 base, the J end by 0 bases, with 20 bases between. CDR3 residues: CASSLPRTSGGNSYNEQFF. CDR3 DNA: TGCGCCAGCAGCTTGCCCCGTACGTCGGGCGGTAACTCCTACAATGAGCAGTTCTTC.

This clone was seen only a few times. The chain employs TRBV4-1 and TRBJ1-6, with no clear D. The germline CDR1 and CDR2 sequences are MGHRA and YSYEKL. V was clipped by 4 bases and J by 6 bases, with 4 bases between them. CDR3 length: 12 residues. CDR3 coding DNA: TGCGCCAGCAGCCGGAGTAATTCACCCCTCCACTTT. This translates into CASSRSNSPLHF.

The chain is built from TRBV5-4 and TRBJ2-3, with 10 bases that match TRBD2. V trimming: 0 bases; J trimming: 6 bases; junction bases outside the gene matches: 13. CDR1 SGHNT and CDR2 YYREEE come from the germline V gene (reference sequence). The CDR3 runs 18 residues. DNA of the CDR3: TGTGCCAGCAGCTTGGTTAGCGGGGGGTCCGCCTCGAGGGATACGCAGTATTTT. This encodes CASSLVSGGSASRDTQYF.

The rearrangement links TRBV9 to TRBJ1-2; possible D gene TRBD1, 5 bases. Germline-derived CDR1 and CDR2 are SGDLS and YYNGEE. V shed 3 bases and J shed 6 bases, with 18 bases lying between them. This CDR3 has 15 amino acids. CDR3 DNA: TGTGCCAGCAGCGCAGATGAGAGGGGCAGCCATGGCTACACCTTC. Amino acids: CASSADERGSHGYTF.

V and J are TRBV7-2 and TRBJ2-7; D ambiguous. The CDR3 extends over 12 amino acids. The ends were cut back, 2 bases at V and 6 bases at J, with 8 bases in the middle. Germline V lookup: CDR1 SGHTA, CDR2 FQGNSA. Written as DNA, the CDR3 is TGTGCCAGCAGCTTAACTTGGGGCGAGCAGTACTTC. Protein: CASSLTWGEQYF.

This clone showed up just once. The V gene is TRBV14, the J gene TRBJ1-1; no clear D gene. The CDR3 length is 14 residues. Germline CDR1 reads SGHDN; CDR2 reads FVKESK. The V and J ends lost 2 bases and 4 bases respectively, with 11 bases between them. The CDR3 sequence is CASSQWAQSTEAFF. The CDR3 DNA is TGTGCCAGCAGCCAATGGGCTCAATCCACTGAAGCTTTCTTT.

The chain carries TRBV7-9 and TRBJ2-7; D is unclear. Germline V gene data show CDR1 as SEHNR and CDR2 as FQNEAQ (reference sequence). V gave up 5 bases and J gave up 3 bases, with 14 bases separating them. The CDR3 is 14 amino acids. CDR3 nucleotide sequence: TGTGCCAGCAGCCTTAGAGAGTTAGGCTACGAGCAGTACTTC. Amino acids: CASSLRELGYEQYF.

The genes are TRBV11-2 and TRBJ2-1; 7 bases align to TRBD1. The length of the CDR3 is 15 residues. Looked up from germline, CDR1 is SGHAT and CDR2 is FQNNGV. The V and J ends lost 6 bases and 3 bases, in that order; junction bases with no gene match: 8. The CDR3 coding sequence is TGTGCCAGCAGAGACTACAGGGGTTACTACAATGAGCAGTTCTTC. Translation: CASRDYRGYYNEQFF.